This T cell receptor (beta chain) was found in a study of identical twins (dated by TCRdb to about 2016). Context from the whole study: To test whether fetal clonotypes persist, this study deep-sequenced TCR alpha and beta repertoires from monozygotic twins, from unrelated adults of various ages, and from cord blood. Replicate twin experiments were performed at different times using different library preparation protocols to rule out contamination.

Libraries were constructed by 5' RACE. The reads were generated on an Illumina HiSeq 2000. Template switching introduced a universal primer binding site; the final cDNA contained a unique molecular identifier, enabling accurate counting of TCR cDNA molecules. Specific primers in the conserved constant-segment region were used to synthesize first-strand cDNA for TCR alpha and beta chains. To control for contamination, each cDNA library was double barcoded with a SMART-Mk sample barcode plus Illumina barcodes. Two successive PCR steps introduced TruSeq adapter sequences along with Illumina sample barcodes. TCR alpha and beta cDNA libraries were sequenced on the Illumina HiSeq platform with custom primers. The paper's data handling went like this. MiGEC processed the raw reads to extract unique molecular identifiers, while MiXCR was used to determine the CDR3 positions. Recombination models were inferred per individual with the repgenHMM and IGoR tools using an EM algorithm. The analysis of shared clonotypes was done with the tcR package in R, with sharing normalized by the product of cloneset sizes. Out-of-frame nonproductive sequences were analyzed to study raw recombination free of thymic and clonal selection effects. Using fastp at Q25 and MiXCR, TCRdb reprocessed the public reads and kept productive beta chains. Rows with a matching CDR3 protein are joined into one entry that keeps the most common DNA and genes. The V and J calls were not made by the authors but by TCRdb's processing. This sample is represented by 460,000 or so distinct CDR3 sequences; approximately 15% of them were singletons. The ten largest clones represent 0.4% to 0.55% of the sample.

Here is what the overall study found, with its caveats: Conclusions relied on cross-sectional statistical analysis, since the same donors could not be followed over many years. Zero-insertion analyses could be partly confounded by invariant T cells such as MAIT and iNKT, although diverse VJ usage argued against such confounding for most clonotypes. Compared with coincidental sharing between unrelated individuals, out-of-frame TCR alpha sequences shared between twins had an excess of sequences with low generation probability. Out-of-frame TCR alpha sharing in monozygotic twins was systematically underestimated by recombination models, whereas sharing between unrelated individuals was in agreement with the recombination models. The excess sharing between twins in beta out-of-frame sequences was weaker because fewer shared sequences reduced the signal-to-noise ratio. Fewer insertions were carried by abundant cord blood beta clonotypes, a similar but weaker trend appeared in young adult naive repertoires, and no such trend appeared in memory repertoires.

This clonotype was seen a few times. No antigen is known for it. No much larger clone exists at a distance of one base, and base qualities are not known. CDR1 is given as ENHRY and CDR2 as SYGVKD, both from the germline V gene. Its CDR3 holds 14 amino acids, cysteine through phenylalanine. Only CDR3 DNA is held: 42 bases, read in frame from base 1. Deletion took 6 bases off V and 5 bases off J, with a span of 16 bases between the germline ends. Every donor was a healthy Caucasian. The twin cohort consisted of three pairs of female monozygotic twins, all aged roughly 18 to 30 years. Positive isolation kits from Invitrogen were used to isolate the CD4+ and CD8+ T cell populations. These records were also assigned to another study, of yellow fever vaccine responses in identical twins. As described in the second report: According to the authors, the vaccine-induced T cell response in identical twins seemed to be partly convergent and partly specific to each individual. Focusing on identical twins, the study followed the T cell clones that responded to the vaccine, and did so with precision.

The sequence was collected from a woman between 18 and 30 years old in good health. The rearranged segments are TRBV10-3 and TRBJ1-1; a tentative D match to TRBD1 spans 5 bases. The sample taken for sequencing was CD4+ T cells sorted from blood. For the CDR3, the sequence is CAISTQGEGTEAFF. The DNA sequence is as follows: TGTGCCATCAGCACCCAGGGCGAGGGTACTGAAGCTTTCTTT.